This T cell receptor (beta chain) was obtained from a study of T cells after yellow fever vaccination. A process of 5'RACE template switching, which added a universal primer site and UMIs, was used to make TCR cDNA. Each CDR3 protein gets one entry after TCRdb re-called the 5' RACE reads with MiXCR. The table lists about 130,000 distinct CDR3 sequences, under 9% of them singletons. Concerning this clonotype itself: The antigen is not known.

Study findings and constraints: There was a possibility that FACS-sorted repertoires contained abundant clonotypes contaminating from the bulk population. Clones from primary vaccination mostly reappeared after the booster (over 95% CD4, less than 90% CD8). The secondary T-cell response peaked on day 5, not day 15, but was weaker.

The specimen comprised CD8+ T cells sorted from PBMCs, sampled on the day of the yellow fever booster vaccination. This TCR came from a man younger than 30 who received the YFV17D yellow fever vaccine.

CDR3 loop: CASSQGRIQETQYF. For the CDR3, the DNA is TGTGCCAGCAGCCAGGGGAGAATCCAAGAGACCCAGTACTTC. This sequence joins TRBV3-1 and TRBJ2-5, with a possible D match to TRBD2 (5 bases). Trimming removed 3 bases at V and 1 base at J, with 9 bases between. The CDR3 is 14 amino acids. Germline CDR1 is LGHDT and CDR2 is YNNKEL (reference sequence).